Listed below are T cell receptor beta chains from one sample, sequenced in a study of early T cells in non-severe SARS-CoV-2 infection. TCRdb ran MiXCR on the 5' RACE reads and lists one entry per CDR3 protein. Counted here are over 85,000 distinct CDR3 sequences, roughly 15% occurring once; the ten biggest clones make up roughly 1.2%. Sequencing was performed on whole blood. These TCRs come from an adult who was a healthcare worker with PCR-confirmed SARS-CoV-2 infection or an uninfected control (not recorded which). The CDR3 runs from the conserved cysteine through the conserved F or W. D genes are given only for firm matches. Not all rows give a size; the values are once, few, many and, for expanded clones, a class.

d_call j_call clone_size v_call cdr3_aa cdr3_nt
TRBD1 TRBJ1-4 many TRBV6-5 CASRRTGAATNEKLFF TGTGCCAGCAGACGGACAGGGGCGGCAACTAATGAAAAACTGTTTTTT
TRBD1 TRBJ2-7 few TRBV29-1 CSGGDRPTYEQYF TGCAGCGGGGGGGACAGGCCGACCTACGAGCAGTACTTC
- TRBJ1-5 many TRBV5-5 CASSLGVYSNQPQHF TGTGCCAGCAGCTTGGGGGTCTATAGCAATCAGCCCCAGCATTTT
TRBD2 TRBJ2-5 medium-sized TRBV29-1 CSVEVGGRETQYF TGCAGCGTTGAAGTCGGGGGGAGAGAGACCCAGTACTTC
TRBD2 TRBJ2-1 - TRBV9 CASSDLGLAGKEEQFF TGTGCCAGCAGCGACCTGGGACTAGCGGGCAAGGAGGAGCAGTTCTTC
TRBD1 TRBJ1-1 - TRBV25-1 CASSEWGQGRGTEAFF TGTGCCAGCAGTGAATGGGGACAGGGCCGGGGCACTGAAGCTTTCTTT
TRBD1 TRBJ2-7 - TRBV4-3 CASSQDPGQDPYEQYF TGCGCCAGCAGCCAAGATCCGGGACAGGACCCCTACGAGCAGTACTTC
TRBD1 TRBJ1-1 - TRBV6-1 CASSDSGQGNTEAFF TGTGCCAGCAGTGACTCGGGACAGGGGAACACTGAAGCTTTCTTT
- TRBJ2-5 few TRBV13 CASSLAGIETQYF TGTGCCAGCAGCTTAGCCGGGATCGAGACCCAGTACTTC
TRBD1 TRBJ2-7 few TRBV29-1 CSVLSTGGEQYF TGCAGCGTTCTATCGACAGGGGGCGAGCAGTACTTC
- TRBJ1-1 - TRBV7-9 CASSPTGGEAFF TGTGCCAGCAGCCCCACTGGAGGTGAAGCTTTCTTT
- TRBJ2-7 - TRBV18 CASSPSESWGYELYF TGTGCCAGCTCACCATCGGAGTCTTGGGGCTACGAGCTGTACTTC
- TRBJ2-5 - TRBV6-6 CASSHTAMGETQYF TGTGCCAGCAGTCACACAGCGATGGGAGAGACCCAGTACTTC
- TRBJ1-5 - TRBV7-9 CASSSVDQPQHF TGTGCCAGCAGCTCGGTGGATCAGCCCCAGCATTTT
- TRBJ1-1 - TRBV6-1 CASSDESLNTEAFF TGTGCCAGCAGTGATGAAAGTTTGAACACTGAAGCTTTCTTT
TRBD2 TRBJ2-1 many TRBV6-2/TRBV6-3 CASSYELAGVNEQFF TGTGCCAGCAGTTACGAACTAGCGGGGGTTAATGAGCAGTTCTTC
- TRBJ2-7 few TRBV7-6 CASSPVSSYEQYF TGTGCCAGCAGCCCGGTCAGCTCCTACGAGCAGTACTTC
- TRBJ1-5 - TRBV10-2 CASSEPGRGNQPQHF TGCGCCAGCAGTGAACCAGGCCGAGGCAATCAGCCCCAGCATTTT
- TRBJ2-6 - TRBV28 CASSSSGANVLTF TGTGCCAGCAGCAGCTCTGGGGCCAACGTCCTGACTTTC
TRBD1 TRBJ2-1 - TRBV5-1 CASSFKGQVHEQFF TGCGCCAGCAGCTTCAAGGGACAGGTCCATGAGCAGTTCTTC
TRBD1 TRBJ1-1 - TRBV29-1 CSVRQGGTEAFF TGCAGCGTTCGGCAGGGGGGGACTGAAGCTTTCTTT
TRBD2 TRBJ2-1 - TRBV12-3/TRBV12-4 CASSGGGEEQFF TGTGCCAGCAGCGGGGGGGGTGAGGAGCAGTTCTTC
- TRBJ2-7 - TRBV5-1 CASSTGTATSYEQYF TGCGCCAGCAGCACCGGGACCGCCACCTCCTACGAGCAGTACTTC
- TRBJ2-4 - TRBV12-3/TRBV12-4 CASSSDSLAKNIQYF TGTGCCAGCAGTTCCGACTCCTTAGCCAAAAACATTCAGTACTTC
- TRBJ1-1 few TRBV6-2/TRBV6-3 CASTPPEAPEKGYTEAFF TGTGCCAGCACCCCCCCGGAGGCCCCCGAAAAAGGATACACTGAAGCTTTCTTT
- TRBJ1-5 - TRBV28 CASSSLVQPQHF TGTGCCAGCAGTTCCTTGGTACAGCCCCAGCATTTT
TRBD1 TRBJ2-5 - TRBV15 CATSSLRGRGEETQYF TGTGCCACCAGCAGCCTCAGGGGGCGCGGCGAAGAGACCCAGTACTTC
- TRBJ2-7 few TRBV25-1 CASSEYYEQYF TGTGCCAGCAGTGAATATTACGAGCAGTACTTC
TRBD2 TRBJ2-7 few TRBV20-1 CSARGLAPPEGQYF TGCAGTGCTAGAGGACTAGCGCCCCCGGAGGGGCAGTACTTC
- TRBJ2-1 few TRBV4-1 CASSQGWGHPTYNEQFF TGCGCCAGCAGCCAAGGCTGGGGCCACCCGACCTACAATGAGCAGTTCTTC
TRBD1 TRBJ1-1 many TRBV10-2 CASRPGQSLMNTEAFF TGCGCCAGCAGACCGGGACAGTCTTTAATGAACACTGAAGCTTTCTTT
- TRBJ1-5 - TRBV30 CAWSVLGDGNQPQHF TGTGCCTGGAGTGTACTGGGGGATGGCAATCAGCCCCAGCATTTT
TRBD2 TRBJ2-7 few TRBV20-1 CSARDLAGGPHEQYF TGCAGTGCTAGAGATCTTGCGGGAGGGCCCCACGAGCAGTACTTC
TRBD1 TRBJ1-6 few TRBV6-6 CASSLLRGQDSPLHF TGTGCCAGCAGCCTCCTCAGGGGACAGGATTCACCCCTCCACTTT
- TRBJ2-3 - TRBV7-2 CASSYFTDTQYF TGTGCCAGCAGCTACTTCACAGATACGCAGTATTTT
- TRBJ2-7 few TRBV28 CASRSTGSYEQYF TGTGCCAGCAGGTCGACAGGTTCCTACGAGCAGTACTTC
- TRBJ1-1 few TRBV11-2 CASSLTPGTGTEAFF TGTGCCAGCAGCTTAACTCCGGGAACCGGGACTGAAGCTTTCTTT
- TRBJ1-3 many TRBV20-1 CSAQLERAGNTIYF TGCAGTGCTCAGCTGGAGAGAGCTGGAAACACCATATATTTT
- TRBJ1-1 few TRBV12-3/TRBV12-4 CASSPGPGASTEAFF TGTGCCAGCAGTCCGGGGCCGGGGGCGAGCACTGAAGCTTTCTTT
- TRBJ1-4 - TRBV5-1 CASSLGSGQEKLFF TGCGCCAGCAGCTTGGGTTCAGGCCAAGAAAAACTGTTTTTT